Listed below are T cell receptor beta chains from one sample, sequenced in a study of blood T cells in healthy people across ages. TCRdb re-derived calls from the 5' RACE reads in MiXCR, one entry per CDR3 protein. The sample lists 850,000 to 950,000 distinct CDR3 sequences; about 28% were seen once. Source material: blood. These receptors came from a woman older than 75 in good health. Both conserved end residues are part of each CDR3. D genes are given only for firm matches. Rows give clone size only sometimes, using once, few, many, or a class for an expanded clone.

J | V | D | size | CDR3 | DNA
TRBJ1-4 | TRBV4-3 | TRBD1 | few | CASSPSGTGVNEKLFF | TGCGCCAGCAGCCCTTCCGGGACAGGGGTCAATGAAAAACTGTTTTTT
TRBJ2-3 | TRBV19 | NA | many | CASSMSARRYTDTQYF | TGTGCCAGTAGTATGTCCGCCAGGCGCTACACAGATACGCAGTATTTT
TRBJ1-1 | TRBV18 | NA | NA | CASSPLAPTNTEAFF | TGTGCCAGCTCACCATTGGCGCCGACGAACACTGAAGCTTTCTTT
TRBJ1-4 | TRBV7-9 | NA | many | CASSPSWGEKLFF | TGTGCCAGCAGCCCCTCTTGGGGTGAAAAACTGTTTTTT
TRBJ1-1 | TRBV4-2 | TRBD1 | NA | CASSQEYQGVEAFF | TGTGCCAGCAGCCAAGAGTATCAGGGGGTTGAAGCTTTCTTT
TRBJ2-3 | TRBV10-3 | TRBD2 | many | CAISESGTSGGQSDTQYF | TGTGCCATCAGTGAGTCCGGGACTAGCGGGGGTCAATCAGATACGCAGTATTTT
TRBJ1-3 | TRBV7-2 | NA | NA | CASSLNGLSGNTIYF | TGTGCCAGCAGCTTAAACGGGCTCTCTGGAAACACCATATATTTT
TRBJ2-7 | TRBV18 | NA | few | CASSPRGTTYEQYF | TGTGCCAGCTCACCACGGGGGACCACCTACGAGCAGTACTTC
TRBJ2-3 | TRBV10-1 | TRBD2 | many | CASSPYTSGTVSDTQYF | TGCGCCAGCAGCCCCTATACTAGCGGGACGGTTTCAGATACGCAGTATTTT
TRBJ1-6 | TRBV7-2 | NA | NA | CASSLGGGGDDNSPLHF | TGTGCCAGCAGCTTAGGGGGTGGGGGGGACGATAATTCACCCCTCCACTTT
TRBJ2-2 | TRBV12-3/TRBV12-4 | TRBD1 | once | CASSYGQGRGELFF | TGTGCCAGCAGTTACGGACAGGGGCGGGGGGAGCTGTTTTTT
TRBJ1-4 | TRBV5-1 | NA | NA | CASSLASRGNEKLFF | TGCGCCAGCAGCTTAGCGAGCCGGGGGAACGAAAAACTGTTTTTT
TRBJ2-1 | TRBV5-5 | NA | many | CASSGRGVYNEQFF | TGTGCCAGCAGCGGAAGGGGCGTCTACAATGAGCAGTTCTTC
TRBJ2-3 | TRBV5-1 | NA | many | CASSWGRAEGDTQYF | TGCGCCAGCAGCTGGGGGCGAGCAGAGGGGGATACGCAGTATTTT
TRBJ1-1 | TRBV30 | TRBD1 | NA | CAWRGQLNTEAFF | TGTGCCTGGAGGGGACAGCTGAACACTGAAGCTTTCTTT
TRBJ2-2 | TRBV20-1 | TRBD2 | NA | CSARLAGTNTGELFF | TGCAGTGCTAGACTAGCGGGCACGAACACCGGGGAGCTGTTTTTT
TRBJ2-1 | TRBV6-6 | NA | NA | CASRERAAMSSYNEQFF | TGTGCCAGCAGAGAGAGGGCCGCGATGAGCTCCTACAATGAGCAGTTCTTC
TRBJ2-4 | TRBV7-2 | NA | many | CASSQEPPTAAKNIQYF | TGTGCCAGCAGCCAGGAACCACCGACAGCAGCCAAAAACATTCAGTACTTC
TRBJ1-3 | TRBV30 | TRBD1 | once | CAWSEGQGMISGNTIYF | TGTGCCTGGAGTGAAGGACAGGGCATGATCTCTGGAAACACCATATATTTT
TRBJ1-2 | TRBV2 | NA | NA | CASTIDTYGYTF | TGTGCCAGCACCATCGACACCTATGGCTACACCTTC
TRBJ1-4 | TRBV20-1 | NA | few | CSARMGAVNEKLFF | TGCAGTGCTAGAATGGGGGCCGTTAATGAAAAACTGTTTTTT
TRBJ1-2 | TRBV3-1 | NA | many | CASSQDLAGNYGYTF | TGTGCCAGCAGCCAAGATCTTGCCGGAAACTATGGCTACACCTTC
TRBJ2-7 | TRBV6-5 | TRBD2 | many | CASSYTAGDEQYF | TGTGCCAGCAGTTACACTGCGGGGGACGAGCAGTACTTC
TRBJ1-6 | TRBV5-5 | NA | few | CASSFQGSESPLHF | TGTGCCAGCAGCTTCCAGGGTTCGGAGTCACCCCTCCACTTT
TRBJ1-1 | TRBV7-9 | NA | few | CASSLGGSGNTEAFF | TGTGCCAGCAGCTTAGGGGGCTCTGGGAACACTGAAGCTTTCTTT
TRBJ1-4 | TRBV4-3 | TRBD1 | few | CASSPPGQGRQLFF | TGCGCCAGCAGCCCACCGGGACAGGGTCGACAACTGTTTTTT
TRBJ1-6 | TRBV5-1 | NA | once | CASSLDGQRNSPLHF | TGCGCCAGCAGTTTAGATGGGCAGAGAAATTCACCCCTCCACTTT
TRBJ2-1 | TRBV11-1 | TRBD2 | few | CASSLRNSGGTYNEQFF | TGTGCCAGCAGCTTACGGAATTCGGGGGGTACCTACAATGAGCAGTTCTTC
TRBJ1-1 | TRBV2 | TRBD1 | NA | CASRKQGTGTEAFF | TGTGCCAGCAGAAAACAGGGGACAGGCACTGAAGCTTTCTTT